This is a list of T cell receptor beta chains from one sample in a study of PD-1 blockade in classical Hodgkin lymphoma. TCRdb's table, derived via immunoSEQ multiplex PCR, lists solely in-frame clones and lacks some. The sample comprises about 9,900 clones, around nine tenths of which are singletons, and 11% to 15% rests with the top ten. Sequences were derived from peripheral blood mononuclear cells (PBMCs), sampled at baseline. The receptors here all came from a human donor with classical Hodgkin lymphoma. The CDR3 runs from the conserved cysteine through the conserved F or W. Each record gives: D gene, clone size, CDR3 length, V gene, J gene, CDR3 DNA, CDR3 protein. A D gene is named only where the DNA matches it firmly. Some rows mark clone size as missing; the rest say once, few, many or name a class of expanded clone.

d_call: -
clone_size: -
cdr3_length: 13
v_call: TRBV10-2
j_call: TRBJ1-2
cdr3_nt: TGCGCCAGCAGTGAGTGGGCTCCCAAGCGCTACACCTTC
cdr3_aa: CASSEWAPKRYTF

d_call: -
clone_size: -
cdr3_length: 14
v_call: TRBV7-3
j_call: TRBJ2-1
cdr3_nt: TGTGCCAGCAGCTTTGGGGTAACTTACAATGAGCAGTTCTTC
cdr3_aa: CASSFGVTYNEQFF

d_call: -
clone_size: few
cdr3_length: 11
v_call: TRBV20-1
j_call: TRBJ1-2
cdr3_nt: TGCAGTGCTCCCGTCCCGTATGGCTACACCTTC
cdr3_aa: CSAPVPYGYTF

d_call: -
clone_size: -
cdr3_length: 14
v_call: TRBV11-3
j_call: TRBJ2-1
cdr3_nt: TGTGCCAGCAGCTTAGGCTTAGAGGGGAATGAGCAGTTCTTC
cdr3_aa: CASSLGLEGNEQFF

d_call: TRBD2
clone_size: -
cdr3_length: 16
v_call: TRBV9
j_call: TRBJ2-5
cdr3_nt: TGTGCCAGCAGCGCCGGACTAGGGAGGGGCAAAGAGACCCAGTACTTC
cdr3_aa: CASSAGLGRGKETQYF

d_call: TRBD1
clone_size: -
cdr3_length: 16
v_call: TRBV9
j_call: TRBJ1-4
cdr3_nt: TGTGCCAGCAGCGAGCTACAACAGGGGGCCGGTGAAAAACTGTTTTTT
cdr3_aa: CASSELQQGAGEKLFF

d_call: TRBD2
clone_size: -
cdr3_length: 15
v_call: TRBV7-9
j_call: TRBJ2-7
cdr3_nt: TGTGCCAGCAGCTCCAGACTAGCGGGAGCCCACGAGCAGTACTTC
cdr3_aa: CASSSRLAGAHEQYF

d_call: TRBD1
clone_size: -
cdr3_length: 12
v_call: TRBV6-5
j_call: TRBJ1-2
cdr3_nt: TGTGCCAGCAGGAGGGGGCTTTATGGCTACACCTTC
cdr3_aa: CASRRGLYGYTF

d_call: TRBD1
clone_size: -
cdr3_length: 14
v_call: TRBV28
j_call: TRBJ1-2
cdr3_nt: TGTGCCAGCACTAGGGACAGTTTACCGTATGGCTACACCTTC
cdr3_aa: CASTRDSLPYGYTF

d_call: -
clone_size: -
cdr3_length: 16
v_call: TRBV9
j_call: TRBJ2-1
cdr3_nt: TGTGCCAGCAGCCCCCAGAAGGGTAGCCCAAATAATGAGCAGTTCTTC
cdr3_aa: CASSPQKGSPNNEQFF

d_call: -
clone_size: -
cdr3_length: 15
v_call: TRBV9
j_call: TRBJ1-1
cdr3_nt: TGTGCCAGCAGCCTGGGAGGGGCGAAGGGCACTGAAGCTTTCTTT
cdr3_aa: CASSLGGAKGTEAFF

d_call: TRBD2
clone_size: -
cdr3_length: 12
v_call: TRBV5-1
j_call: TRBJ2-1
cdr3_nt: TGCGCCAGCATGGCGGGAGTTAATGAGCAGTTCTTC
cdr3_aa: CASMAGVNEQFF

d_call: TRBD2
clone_size: -
cdr3_length: 15
v_call: TRBV10-3
j_call: TRBJ2-7
cdr3_nt: TGTGCCATCAGTGGGACTAGCGGGCTCTCCTACGAGCAGTACTTC
cdr3_aa: CAISGTSGLSYEQYF

d_call: -
clone_size: -
cdr3_length: 16
v_call: TRBV6-8
j_call: TRBJ2-1
cdr3_nt: TGTGCCAGCAGTTATCATGGGACATTGGAGAGGAATGAGCAGTTCTTC
cdr3_aa: CASSYHGTLERNEQFF

d_call: -
clone_size: once
cdr3_length: 16
v_call: TRBV7-6
j_call: TRBJ2-7
cdr3_nt: TGTGCCAGCAGCTTTTTCCCAGGAGGCAGGGCAGGAGAGCAGTACTTC
cdr3_aa: CASSFFPGGRAGEQYF

d_call: -
clone_size: -
cdr3_length: 13
v_call: TRBV10-1
j_call: TRBJ2-1
cdr3_nt: TGCGCCACCTCCAGCACTTCAATCAATGAGCAGTTCTTC
cdr3_aa: CATSSTSINEQFF

d_call: -
clone_size: -
cdr3_length: 17
v_call: TRBV6-1
j_call: TRBJ2-6
cdr3_nt: TGTGCCAGCAGTGGGGGACCCAGACTCTCTGGGGCCAACGTCCTGACTTTC
cdr3_aa: CASSGGPRLSGANVLTF

d_call: -
clone_size: -
cdr3_length: 13
v_call: TRBV30
j_call: TRBJ1-4
cdr3_nt: TGTGCCTGGAGTGATGGGGTTAATGAAAAACTGTTTTTT
cdr3_aa: CAWSDGVNEKLFF

d_call: -
clone_size: -
cdr3_length: 14
v_call: TRBV18
j_call: TRBJ1-1
cdr3_nt: TGTGCCAGCTCACCAAACCCCCTTAACACTGAAGCTTTCTTT
cdr3_aa: CASSPNPLNTEAFF

d_call: TRBD2
clone_size: -
cdr3_length: 14
v_call: TRBV6-1
j_call: TRBJ2-3
cdr3_nt: TGTGCCAGCAGCGTTAGCGGGAGCCCAGATACGCAGTATTTT
cdr3_aa: CASSVSGSPDTQYF

d_call: TRBD1
clone_size: -
cdr3_length: 15
v_call: TRBV7-9
j_call: TRBJ1-1
cdr3_nt: TGTGCCAGCAGCTTCCGGGACAGGGGTACGGTTGAAGCTTTCTTT
cdr3_aa: CASSFRDRGTVEAFF

d_call: -
clone_size: -
cdr3_length: 14
v_call: TRBV5-1
j_call: TRBJ1-2
cdr3_nt: TGCGCCAGCACCCAAAGGGGAATTGGCTATGGCTACACCTTC
cdr3_aa: CASTQRGIGYGYTF

d_call: -
clone_size: -
cdr3_length: 18
v_call: TRBV4-1
j_call: TRBJ2-7
cdr3_nt: TGCGCCAGCAGCCAAGATCGCAGGCTCCTGACGAGAAACTACGAGCAGTACTTC
cdr3_aa: CASSQDRRLLTRNYEQYF

d_call: -
clone_size: -
cdr3_length: 16
v_call: TRBV10-3
j_call: TRBJ2-1
cdr3_nt: TGTGCCATCAATGTGGGAGGTGGCGGAACCTACAATGAGCAGTTCTTC
cdr3_aa: CAINVGGGGTYNEQFF

d_call: -
clone_size: -
cdr3_length: 15
v_call: TRBV11-2
j_call: TRBJ2-2
cdr3_nt: TGTGCCAGCAGCTCCCGGGGTCTTAACACCGGGGAGCTGTTTTTT
cdr3_aa: CASSSRGLNTGELFF

d_call: -
clone_size: once
cdr3_length: 16
v_call: TRBV27
j_call: TRBJ2-7
cdr3_nt: TGTGCCAGCAGCGTTAGGGGAAGGGTCTTCTCCTACGAGCAGTACTTC
cdr3_aa: CASSVRGRVFSYEQYF

d_call: TRBD1
clone_size: -
cdr3_length: 14
v_call: TRBV28
j_call: TRBJ2-7
cdr3_nt: TGTGCCAGCAGTTACAGGGGGCGACCCTACGAGCAGTACTTC
cdr3_aa: CASSYRGRPYEQYF